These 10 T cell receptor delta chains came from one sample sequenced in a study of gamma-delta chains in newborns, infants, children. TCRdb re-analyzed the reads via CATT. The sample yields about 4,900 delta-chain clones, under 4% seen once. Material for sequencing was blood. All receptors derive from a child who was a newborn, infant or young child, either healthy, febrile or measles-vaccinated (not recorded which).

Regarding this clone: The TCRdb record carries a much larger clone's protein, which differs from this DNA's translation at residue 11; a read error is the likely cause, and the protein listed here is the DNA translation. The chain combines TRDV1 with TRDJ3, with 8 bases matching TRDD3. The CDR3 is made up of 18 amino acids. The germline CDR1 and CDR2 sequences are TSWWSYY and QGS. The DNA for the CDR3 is TGTGCTCTTGGGGAACTCTGGGGGAGCTCCTGTGACACCCGACAGATGTTTTTC. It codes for CALGELWGSSCDTRQMFF.

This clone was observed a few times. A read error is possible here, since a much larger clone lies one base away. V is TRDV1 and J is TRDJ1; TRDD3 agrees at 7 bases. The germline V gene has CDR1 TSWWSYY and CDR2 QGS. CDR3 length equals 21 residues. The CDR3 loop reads CALGELLSHPLVLGHTDKLTF. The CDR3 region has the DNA TGTGCTCTTGGGGAACTTCTTAGTCATCCTCTAGTACTGGGGCACACCGATAAACTCACCTTT.

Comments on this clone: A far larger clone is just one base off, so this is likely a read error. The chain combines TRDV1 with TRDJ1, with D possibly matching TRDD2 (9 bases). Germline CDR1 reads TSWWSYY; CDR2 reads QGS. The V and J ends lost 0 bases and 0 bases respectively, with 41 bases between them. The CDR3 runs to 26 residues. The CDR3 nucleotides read TGTGCTCTTGGGGAACTATGGGCCCTGCGGCCTTCCTACCTTCTTACTGGGGGCAGGTACACCGATAAACTCATCTTT. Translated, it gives CALGELWALRPSYLLTGGRYTDKLIF.

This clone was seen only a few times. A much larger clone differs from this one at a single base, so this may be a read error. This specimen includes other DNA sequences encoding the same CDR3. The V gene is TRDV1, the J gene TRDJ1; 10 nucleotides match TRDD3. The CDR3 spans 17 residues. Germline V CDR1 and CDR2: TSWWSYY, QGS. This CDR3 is CALGLGDTLRYTDKLIF. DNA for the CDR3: TGTGCTCTTGGGTTGGGGGATACTCTCCGGTACACCGATAAACTAATCTTT.

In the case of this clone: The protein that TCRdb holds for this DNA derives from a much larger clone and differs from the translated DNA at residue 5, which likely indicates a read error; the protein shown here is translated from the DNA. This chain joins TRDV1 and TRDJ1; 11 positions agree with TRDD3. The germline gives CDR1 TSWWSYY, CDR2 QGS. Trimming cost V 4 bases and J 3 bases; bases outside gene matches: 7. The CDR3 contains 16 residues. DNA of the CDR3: TGTGCTCTTGGGGGAGGCCTGGGGGATACCGCCGATAAACTCATCTTT. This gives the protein CALGGGLGDTADKLIF.

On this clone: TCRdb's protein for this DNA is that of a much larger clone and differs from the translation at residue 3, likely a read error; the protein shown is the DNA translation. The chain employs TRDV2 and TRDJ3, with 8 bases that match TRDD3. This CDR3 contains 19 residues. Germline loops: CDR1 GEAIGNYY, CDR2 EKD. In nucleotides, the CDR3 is TGTGCCTATGACGATAAGGGGATACTGAGCTCCTGGGACACCCGACAGATGTTTTTC. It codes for CAYDDKGILSSWDTRQMFF.

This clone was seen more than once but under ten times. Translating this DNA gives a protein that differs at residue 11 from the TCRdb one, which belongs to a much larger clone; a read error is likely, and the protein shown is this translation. As DNA, the CDR3 is TGTGCTCTTGGGGGCCTTACTGGATCCTGGGTCACCCGACAGATGTTTTTC. The encoded protein is CALGGLTGSWVTRQMFF. The V gene is TRDV1, the J gene TRDJ3; tentatively, D is TRDD3 (5 bases). Germline V gives CDR1 TSWWSYY, CDR2 QGS. This CDR3 region has 17 residues.

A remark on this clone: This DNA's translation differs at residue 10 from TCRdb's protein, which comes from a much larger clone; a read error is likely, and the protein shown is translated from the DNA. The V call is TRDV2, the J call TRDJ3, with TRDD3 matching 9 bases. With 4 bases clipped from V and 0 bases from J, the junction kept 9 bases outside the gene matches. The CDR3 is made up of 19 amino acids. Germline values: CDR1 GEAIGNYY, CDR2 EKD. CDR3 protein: CACDTYWGNGSWDTRQMFF. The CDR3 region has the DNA TGTGCCTGTGATACGTACTGGGGGAACGGCTCCTGGGACACCCGACAGATGTTTTTC.

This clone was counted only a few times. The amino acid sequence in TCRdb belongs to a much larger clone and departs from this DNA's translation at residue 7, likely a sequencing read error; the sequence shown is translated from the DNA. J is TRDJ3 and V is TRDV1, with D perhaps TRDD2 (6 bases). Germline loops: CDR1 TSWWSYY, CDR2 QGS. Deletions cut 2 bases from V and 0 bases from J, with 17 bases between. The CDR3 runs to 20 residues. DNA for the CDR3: TGTGCTCTTGGGGAATTCCCTCCTACCCGGGACTCCTGGGACACCCGACAGATGTTTTTC. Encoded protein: CALGEFPPTRDSWDTRQMFF.

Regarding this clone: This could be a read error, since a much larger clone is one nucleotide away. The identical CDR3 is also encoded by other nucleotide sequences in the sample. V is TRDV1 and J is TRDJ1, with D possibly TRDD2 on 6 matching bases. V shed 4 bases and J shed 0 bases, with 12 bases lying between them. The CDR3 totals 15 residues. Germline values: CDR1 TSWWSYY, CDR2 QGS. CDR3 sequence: CALGGLPGDTDKLIF. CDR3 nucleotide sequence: TGTGCTCTTGGGGGACTTCCTGGTGACACCGATAAACTCATCTTT.